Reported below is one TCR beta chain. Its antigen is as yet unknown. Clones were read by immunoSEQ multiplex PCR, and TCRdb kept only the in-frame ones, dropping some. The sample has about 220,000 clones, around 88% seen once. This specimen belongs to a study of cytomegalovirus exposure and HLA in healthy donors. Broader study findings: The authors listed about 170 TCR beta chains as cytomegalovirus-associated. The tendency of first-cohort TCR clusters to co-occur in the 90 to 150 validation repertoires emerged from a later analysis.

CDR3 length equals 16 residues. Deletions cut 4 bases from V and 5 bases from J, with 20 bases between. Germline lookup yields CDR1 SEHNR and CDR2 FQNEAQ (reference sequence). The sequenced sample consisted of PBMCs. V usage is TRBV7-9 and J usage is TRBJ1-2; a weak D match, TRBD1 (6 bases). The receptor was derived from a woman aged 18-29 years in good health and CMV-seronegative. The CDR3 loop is CASSSPLANRDYGYTF. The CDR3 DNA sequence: TGTGCCAGCAGCTCGCCGTTGGCGAACAGGGATTATGGCTACACCTTC.